One sample yielded the 3 T cell receptor beta chains listed below, sequenced in a study of T cells after yellow fever vaccination. TCRdb fed the 5' RACE reads into MiXCR, producing one record per CDR3 protein. The repertoire holds 120,000 or so distinct CDR3 sequences, approximately 8.4% seen once, with 40% in the top ten. Material: CD8+ T cells sorted from PBMCs, obtained on the day of the yellow fever booster vaccination. The source is a man younger than 30 who received the YFV17D yellow fever vaccine.

The chain couples TRBV19 to TRBJ2-7; TRBD2 matches at 7 bases. The J segment lost 6 bases and the V segment lost 6 bases, leaving 14 bases of the junction unmatched. This CDR3 comprises 15 residues. Germline V lookup: CDR1 LNHDA, CDR2 SQIVND (reference sequence). The CDR3 sequence is CASSAGLVGPSEQYV. The CDR3 DNA is TGTGCCAGTAGCGCCGGACTAGTGGGTCCCTCCGAGCAGTACGTC.

This clonotype was counted only a few times. The chain couples TRBV19 to TRBJ1-1; D possibly corresponds to TRBD1 (6 bases). Looked up from germline, CDR1 is LNHDA and CDR2 is SQIVND (reference sequence). CDR3 length: 12 residues. V was cut by 6 bases and J by 4 bases, with 9 bases left in between. CDR3 sequence reads: CASRTGSTEAFF. The DNA of the CDR3 is TGTGCCAGTAGAACAGGGAGCACTGAAGCTTTCTTT.

The table lists this clonotype with a few counts. This rearrangement joins TRBV4-1 to TRBJ1-1, with D possibly being TRBD1 (6 bases). From germline, CDR1 is MGHRA and CDR2 YSYEKL. Trimming stripped 1 base from V and 1 base from J, with 19 bases between. The CDR3 has 18 amino acids. CDR3 residues: CASSQGRPTGTTNTEAFF. The CDR3 DNA sequence: TGCGCCAGCAGCCAAGGACGCCCAACCGGGACAACGAACACTGAAGCTTTCTTT.